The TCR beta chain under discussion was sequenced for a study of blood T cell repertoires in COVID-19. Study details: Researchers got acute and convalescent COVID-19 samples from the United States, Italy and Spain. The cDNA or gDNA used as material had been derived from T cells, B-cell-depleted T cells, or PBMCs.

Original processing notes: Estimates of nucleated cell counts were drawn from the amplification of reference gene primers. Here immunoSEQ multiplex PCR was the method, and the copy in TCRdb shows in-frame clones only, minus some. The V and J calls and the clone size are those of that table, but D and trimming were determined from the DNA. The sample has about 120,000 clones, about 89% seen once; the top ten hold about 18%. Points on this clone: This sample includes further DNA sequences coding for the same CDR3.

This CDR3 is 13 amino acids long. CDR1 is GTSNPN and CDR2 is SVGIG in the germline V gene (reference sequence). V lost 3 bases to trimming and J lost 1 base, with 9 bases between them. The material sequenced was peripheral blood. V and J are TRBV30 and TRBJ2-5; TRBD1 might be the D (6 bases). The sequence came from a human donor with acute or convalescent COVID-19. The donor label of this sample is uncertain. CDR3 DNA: TGTGCCTGGAGCCAGGGGCTCCAAGAGACCCAGTACTTC. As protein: CAWSQGLQETQYF.